The present T cell receptor (beta chain) was sequenced within a study of blood T cell repertoires in COVID-19. Study-level background: T cells, B-cell-depleted T cells, or PBMCs provided the cDNA or gDNA that served as material.

In this sample, this clone turned up once. As handled by the study authors: Amplified reference gene primers provided the basis for estimating nucleated cell counts. The data were produced by immunoSEQ multiplex PCR, yet TCRdb's version contains in-frame clones alone and is incomplete. V, J and clone size derive from that table, while D and trimming were established from the DNA sequence. The data hold some 330,000 clones, with approximately 88% observed a single time. This CDR3 region has 15 residues. CDR1 is SGHDT and CDR2 is YYEEEE in the germline V gene. V shed 4 bases, J shed 2 bases, and the junction held 4 bases outside the gene matches. Assignments of participants to cohorts depended upon their own reported clinical history. Cohort 3 donors were reported recovered after two negative PCRs, clearance, or symptom resolution.

Sequencing was carried out using PBMCs or T cells enriched from blood (not recorded which). V gene TRBV5-6 combines with J gene TRBJ2-1, with 9 positions matching TRBD1. The origin of this receptor is a man between 25 and 39 years old who had recovered from COVID-19. The CDR3 nucleotides read TGTGCCAGCAGCCTGGGACAGGGAACCTACAATGAGCAGTTCTTC. It is translated as CASSLGQGTYNEQFF.